This T cell receptor beta chain was recovered during a study of shared clonotypes between healthy human individuals. As to this clone: Its target is unknown.

General study results and limits: The sharing of approximately 4.6% of naive CD4 clonotypes was seen across a handful of donors.

Only in-frame clones appear in the TCRdb table, and some are missing; sequencing was by immunoSEQ multiplex PCR. The data show around 200,000 clones, approximately 60% seen once. The CDR3 contains 18 residues. Germline V gives CDR1 LNHDA, CDR2 SQIVND (reference sequence). Trimming at V came to 3 bases and at J to 0 bases, leaving 6 bases not matched to a gene. This TCR came from a man under 40 in good health. The chain recombines TRBV19 with TRBJ2-6, with 9 bases aligning to TRBD2. Sequencing input: memory CD4+ T cells sorted from blood. Subset in this sample: CD45RA-negative fraction. The CDR3 region is CASSIRLAVFSGANVLTF. In DNA, the CDR3 is TGTGCCAGTAGTATTAGACTAGCGGTATTCTCTGGGGCCAACGTCCTGACTTTC.